This passage covers 16 T cell receptor beta chains from one sample sequenced in a study of blood T cells in healthy people across ages. Primers used in a second PCR of roughly 6 to 11 cycles were a sample-barcoded 5' primer and a J-beta primer mix. One entry per CDR3 protein, called by TCRdb with MiXCR from the 5' RACE reads. The sample has about 1.5 million distinct CDR3 sequences, roughly 43% seen once. Sequenced sample: blood. The receptors shown here come from a woman in her late teens or twenties in good health.

This clonotype was picked up a small number of times. The genes are TRBV7-9 and TRBJ2-7; 8 bases are shared with TRBD1. Germline-derived CDR1 and CDR2 are SEHNR and FQNEAQ (reference sequence). CDR3 size: 14 residues. Losses at the gene ends were 5 bases for V and 4 bases for J; bases not matched to a gene: 7. CDR3 DNA sequence: TGTGCCAGCAGCCCGGACAGGGTACCATACGAGCAGTACTTC. Translating gives CASSPDRVPYEQYF.

V and J are TRBV20-1 and TRBJ2-5, with 7 nucleotides matching TRBD1. The CDR3 runs 14 residues. V shed 3 bases, J shed 11 bases, and the junction held 15 bases outside the gene matches. From germline, CDR1 is DFQATT and CDR2 SNEGSKA (reference sequence). CDR3 protein: CSASPGTEKRRQYF. The CDR3 region has the DNA TGCAGTGCTAGCCCCGGGACAGAAAAACGACGGCAGTACTTC.

This chain connects TRBV12-3 or TRBV12-4 to TRBJ2-2; unclear D gene. This CDR3 comprises 15 residues. V lost 3 bases and J lost 2, with 10 bases in between. The CDR3 sequence is CASSFRAENTGELFF. DNA for the CDR3: TGTGCCAGCAGTTTTAGGGCAGAAAACACCGGGGAGCTGTTTTTT.

This clonotype was observed a few times. The CDR3 DNA is TGTGCCAGTAGTATTCAGGGACTAGCGTATAACAAGGCTAACTACAATGAGCAGTTCTTC. It yields the protein CASSIQGLAYNKANYNEQFF. The rearrangement joins TRBV19 to TRBJ2-1, with 10 bases matching TRBD2. Looked up from germline, CDR1 is LNHDA and CDR2 is SQIVND (reference sequence). This CDR3 is 20 amino acids long. V dropped 3 bases and J dropped 3; count of bases not matched to a gene: 17.

The V call is TRBV4-1, the J call TRBJ1-1; D remains unclear. This CDR3 spans 14 amino acids. The V and J ends lost 0 bases and 5 bases respectively, with 10 bases between them. The germline V gene has CDR1 MGHRA and CDR2 YSYEKL. The CDR3 is CASSQERMATEAFF. Here the CDR3 DNA reads TGCGCCAGCAGCCAAGAACGGATGGCGACTGAAGCTTTCTTT.

The chain recombines TRBV5-1 with TRBJ2-3, with D possibly TRBD2 on 6 matching bases. Germline CDR1 reads SGHRS; CDR2 reads YFSETQ. V was shortened by 1 base and J by 0 bases, with 9 bases between the two germline ends. The CDR3 length is 15 residues. CDR3 region: CASSLMRGSTDTQYF. CDR3 nucleotide sequence: TGCGCCAGCAGCTTGATGCGGGGTAGCACAGATACGCAGTATTTT.

The chain is built from TRBV20-1 and TRBJ2-5; TRBD2 matches at 10 bases. The CDR3 covers 15 residues. The trim removed 2 bases at V and 0 bases at J, leaving 3 bases unmatched. Germline values: CDR1 DFQATT, CDR2 SNEGSKA (reference sequence). The CDR3 coding sequence is TGCAGTGCTAGAATACTAGCGGGGTACCAAGAGACCCAGTACTTC. Encoded protein: CSARILAGYQETQYF.

This clonotype was seen more than once but under ten times. In DNA, the CDR3 is TGTGCCACCAGTGATTTGCGAGGGGGAGACTATGGCTACACCTTC. Translation: CATSDLRGGDYGYTF. V usage is TRBV24-1 and J usage is TRBJ1-2; D is perhaps TRBD1 (6 bases). V was shortened by 0 bases and J by 3 bases, with 10 bases between the two germline ends. The CDR3 has 15 residues. Germline V CDR1 and CDR2: KGHDR, SFDVKD.

This clonotype was seen more than once but under ten times. The chain is built from TRBV6-2 or TRBV6-3 and TRBJ2-7; 7 positions agree with TRBD1. CDR1 is MNHEY, CDR2 SVGEGT, per germline. This CDR3 comprises 15 residues. The ends lost 3 bases at V and 3 bases at J; junction bases unmatched: 8. The CDR3 protein is CASSYLGGRFYEQYF. For the CDR3, the DNA is TGTGCCAGCAGTTATCTAGGGGGCCGTTTCTACGAGCAGTACTTC.

The V and J genes are TRBV7-6 and TRBJ2-7, with TRBD2 as a possible D gene (6 bases). Germline V lookup: CDR1 SGHVS, CDR2 FNYEAQ. V was shortened by 0 bases and J by 7 bases, with 13 bases between the two germline ends. The CDR3 extends over 14 amino acids. CDR3 residues: CASSLARGANEQYF. The CDR3 coding sequence is TGTGCCAGCAGCTTAGCGCGCGGGGCTAATGAGCAGTACTTC.

This clonotype occurred a few times. The V and J genes are TRBV29-1 and TRBJ2-3; D uncertain. In germline, CDR1 is SQVTM, CDR2 ANQGSEA. V lost 3 bases, J lost 0 bases, and 10 bases lay in between. This CDR3 is 14 amino acids long. In nucleotides, the CDR3 is TGCAGCGTTGAGGGTGCAACTAGCACAGATACGCAGTATTTT. Its protein product is CSVEGATSTDTQYF.

The chain has TRBV6-5 and TRBJ2-1, with 7 nucleotides matching TRBD1. The V gene's germline CDR1 is MNHEY and CDR2 SVGAGI. With 2 bases clipped from V and 10 bases from J, the junction kept 17 bases outside the gene matches. CDR3 length equals 17 residues. CDR3 sequence reads: CASSYHRSRGSSYEQFF. The CDR3 DNA sequence: TGTGCCAGCAGTTACCACAGATCCAGGGGGAGCTCCTACGAGCAGTTCTTC.

This clonotype turned up a few times. The chain uses TRBV21-1 and TRBJ2-1. TRBV21-1 is a documented pseudogene. The CDR3 has 16 amino acids. CDR3 nucleotides: TGTGCCAGCAGCAAAGTGGCTAGCAGCTCCTACAATGAGCAGTTCTTC. It yields the protein CASSKVASSSYNEQFF.

This chain links TRBV6-5 with TRBJ1-2, with no clear D. CDR1 and CDR2 from the germline V gene are MNHEY and SVGAGI. CDR3 length equals 13 residues. V gave up 6 bases and J gave up 4 bases, with 12 bases separating them. The CDR3 DNA reads TGTGCCAGCAGCTCAAATAATATCTATGGCTACACCTTC. Amino acids: CASSSNNIYGYTF.

This clonotype has only a few counts. This chain joins TRBV6-2 or TRBV6-3 and TRBJ2-3; 7 bases align to TRBD2. Germline-derived CDR1 and CDR2 are MNHEY and SVGEGT. The CDR3 length is 15 residues. Trimming took 6 bases from V and 3 from J; bases not matched to a gene: 9. The CDR3 spells CASRSTSQRTDTQYF. CDR3 nucleotides: TGTGCCAGCAGATCGACTAGCCAGAGGACAGATACGCAGTATTTT.

V and J are TRBV28 and TRBJ2-3, with 7 bases lining up with TRBD2. The CDR3 runs 14 residues. Trimming took 5 bases from V and 4 from J; bases not matched to a gene: 6. Germline CDR1 reads MDHEN; CDR2 reads SYDVKM. The CDR3 loop reads CASSRSGTPDTQYF. The CDR3 coding sequence is TGTGCCAGCAGTAGGAGCGGGACCCCAGATACGCAGTATTTT.